This T cell receptor (beta chain) was recorded in a study of beta chain features in type 1 diabetes. Every bit of the isolated RNA underwent reverse transcription, so sequencing read expressed TCRB transcripts. The repertoire was sequenced with immunoSEQ multiplex PCR; TCRdb's copy has only in-frame clones and lacks some. Of about 410,000 clones listed, about 14% are singletons. Trimming at V came to 5 bases and at J to 4 bases, leaving 3 bases not matched to a gene. The CDR3 sequence is 13 residues long. Germline lookup yields CDR1 SGHRS and CDR2 YFSETQ. The TCR was taken from a man aged 30 to 45 in good health. The chain recombines TRBV5-1 with TRBJ2-5; 9 positions agree with TRBD2. The sequencing sample was made of naive CD4+ T cells from blood. The DNA for the CDR3 is TGCGCCAGCAGGGGACTAGCAGGAGAGACCCAGTACTTC. It encodes CASRGLAGETQYF.